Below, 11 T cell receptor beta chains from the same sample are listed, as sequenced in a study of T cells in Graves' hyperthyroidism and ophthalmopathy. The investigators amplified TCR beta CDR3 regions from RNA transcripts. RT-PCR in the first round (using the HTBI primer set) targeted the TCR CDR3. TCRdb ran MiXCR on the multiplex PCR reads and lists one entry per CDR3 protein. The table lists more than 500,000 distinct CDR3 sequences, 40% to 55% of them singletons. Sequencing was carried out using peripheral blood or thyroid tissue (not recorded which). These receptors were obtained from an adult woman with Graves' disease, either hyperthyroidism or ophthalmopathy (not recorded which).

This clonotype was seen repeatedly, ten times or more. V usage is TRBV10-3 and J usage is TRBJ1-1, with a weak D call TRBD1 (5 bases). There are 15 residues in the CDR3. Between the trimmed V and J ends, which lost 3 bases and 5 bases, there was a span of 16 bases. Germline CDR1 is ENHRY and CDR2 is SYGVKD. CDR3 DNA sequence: TGTGCCATCAGTGATTTGATGGCAGGGCGGACTGAAGCTTTCTTT. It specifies CAISDLMAGRTEAFF.

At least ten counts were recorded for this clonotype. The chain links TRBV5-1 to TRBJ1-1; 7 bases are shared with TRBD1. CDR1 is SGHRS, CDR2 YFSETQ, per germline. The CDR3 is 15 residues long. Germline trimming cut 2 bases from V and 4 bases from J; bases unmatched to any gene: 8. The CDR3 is CASSLTRQGVTEAFF. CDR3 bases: TGCGCCAGCAGCTTAACAAGGCAGGGGGTCACTGAAGCTTTCTTT.

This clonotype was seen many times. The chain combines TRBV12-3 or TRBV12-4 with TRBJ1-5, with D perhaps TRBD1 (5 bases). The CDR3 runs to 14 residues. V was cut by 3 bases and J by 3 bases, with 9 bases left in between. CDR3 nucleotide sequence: TGTGCCAGCAGTTTTAGGGGCTTCAATCAGCCCCAGCATTTT. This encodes CASSFRGFNQPQHF.

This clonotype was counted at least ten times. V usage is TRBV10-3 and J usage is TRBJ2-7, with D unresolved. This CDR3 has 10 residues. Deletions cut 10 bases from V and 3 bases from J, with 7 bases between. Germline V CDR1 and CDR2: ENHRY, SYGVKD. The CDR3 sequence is CATANYEQYF. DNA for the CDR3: TGTGCCACGGCGAACTACGAGCAGTACTTC.

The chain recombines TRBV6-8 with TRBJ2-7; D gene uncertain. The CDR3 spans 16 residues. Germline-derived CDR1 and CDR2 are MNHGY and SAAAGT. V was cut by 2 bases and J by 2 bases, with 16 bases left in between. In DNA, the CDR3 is TGTGCCAGCAGTTACCCAGACCCCCTAGGAGCCTACGAGCAGTACTTC. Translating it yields CASSYPDPLGAYEQYF.

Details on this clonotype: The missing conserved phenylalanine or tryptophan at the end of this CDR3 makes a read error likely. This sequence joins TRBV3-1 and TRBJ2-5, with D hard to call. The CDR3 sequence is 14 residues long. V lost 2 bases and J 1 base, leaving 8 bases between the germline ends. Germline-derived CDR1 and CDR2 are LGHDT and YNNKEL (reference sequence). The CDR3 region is CASSQWNSQETQYL. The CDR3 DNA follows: TGTGCCAGCAGCCAATGGAACAGCCAAGAGACCCAGTACCTC.

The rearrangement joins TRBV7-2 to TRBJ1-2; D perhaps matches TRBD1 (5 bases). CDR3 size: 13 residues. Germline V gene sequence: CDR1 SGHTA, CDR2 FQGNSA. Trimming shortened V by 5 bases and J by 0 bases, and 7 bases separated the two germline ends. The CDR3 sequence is CASSTRANYGYTF. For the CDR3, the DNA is TGTGCCAGCAGCACCAGGGCTAACTATGGCTACACCTTC.

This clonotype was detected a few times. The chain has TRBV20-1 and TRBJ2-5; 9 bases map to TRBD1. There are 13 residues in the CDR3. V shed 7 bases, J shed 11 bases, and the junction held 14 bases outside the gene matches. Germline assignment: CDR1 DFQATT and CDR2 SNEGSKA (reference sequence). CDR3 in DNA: TGCAGTGTAAGACAGGGGGTGTGGAGCAATCAGTACTTC. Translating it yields CSVRQGVWSNQYF.

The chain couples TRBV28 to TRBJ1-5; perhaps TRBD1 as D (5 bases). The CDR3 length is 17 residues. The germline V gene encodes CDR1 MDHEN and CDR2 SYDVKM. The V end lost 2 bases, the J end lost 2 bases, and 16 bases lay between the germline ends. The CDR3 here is CASSLVWGVVGNQPQHF. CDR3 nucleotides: TGTGCCAGCAGTTTAGTGTGGGGGGTAGTCGGCAATCAGCCCCAGCATTTT.

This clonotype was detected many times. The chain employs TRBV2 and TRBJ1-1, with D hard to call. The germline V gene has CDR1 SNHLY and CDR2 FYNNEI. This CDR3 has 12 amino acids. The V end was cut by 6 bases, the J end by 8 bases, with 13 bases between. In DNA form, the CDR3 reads TGTGCCAGCAGCGAACGGGGAATAGAAGCTTTCTTT. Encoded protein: CASSERGIEAFF.

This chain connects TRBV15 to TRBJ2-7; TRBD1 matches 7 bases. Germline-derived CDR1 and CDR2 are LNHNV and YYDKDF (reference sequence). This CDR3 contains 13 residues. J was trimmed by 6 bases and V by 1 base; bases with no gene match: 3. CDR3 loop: CATSRGQGSEQYF. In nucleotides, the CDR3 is TGTGCCACCAGCAGAGGACAGGGCTCCGAGCAGTACTTC.